The following is a T cell receptor (beta chain) sequence with its context. Its antigen is undetermined. This specimen belongs to a study of early T cells in non-severe SARS-CoV-2 infection. Whole-study context: The input, bulk RNA from unsorted whole blood, was sequenced, and chains were unpaired.

In germline, CDR1 is MGHDK, CDR2 SYGVNS. V gave up 8 bases and J gave up 10 bases; unmatched junction bases: 9. The CDR3 length is 12 residues. Unique molecular identifiers were added to individual cDNA molecules. TCRdb re-called the 5' RACE reads through MiXCR, storing one row per CDR3 protein. The table lists 120,000 or so distinct CDR3 sequences, roughly 12% of them singletons. Study results and caveats: Lookups in VDJdb leaned toward anti-spike CD8 responses and missed private and CD4 specificities.

The J gene is TRBJ2-7, the V gene TRBV25-1, with 9 nucleotides matching TRBD1. The sequencing here drew on whole blood, taken at baseline. The sequence was obtained from an adult who was a healthcare worker with PCR-confirmed SARS-CoV-2 infection or an uninfected control (not recorded which). The CDR3 here is CASGLGTGGQYF. CDR3 DNA sequence: TGTGCCAGCGGATTAGGAACAGGGGGCCAGTACTTC.